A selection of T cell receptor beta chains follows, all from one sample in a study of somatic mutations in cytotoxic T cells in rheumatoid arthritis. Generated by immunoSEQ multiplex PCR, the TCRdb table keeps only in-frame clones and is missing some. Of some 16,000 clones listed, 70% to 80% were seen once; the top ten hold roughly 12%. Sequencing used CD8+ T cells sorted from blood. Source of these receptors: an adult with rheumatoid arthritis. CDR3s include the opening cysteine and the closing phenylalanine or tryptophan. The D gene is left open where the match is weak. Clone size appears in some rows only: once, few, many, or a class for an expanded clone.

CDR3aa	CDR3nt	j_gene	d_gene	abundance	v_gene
CASGGTGPYNEQFF	TGTGCCAGCGGGGGGACAGGGCCTTACAATGAGCAGTTCTTC	TRBJ2-1	TRBD1	-	TRBV6-4
CASSFSGNTEAFF	TGTGCCAGCAGTTTCTCAGGGAACACTGAAGCTTTCTTT	TRBJ1-1	-	-	TRBV27
CASSAREAAYGYTF	TGTGCCAGTAGTGCCCGGGAGGCAGCGTATGGCTACACCTTC	TRBJ1-2	-	-	TRBV19
CASSGQTGSGANVLTF	TGTGCCAGCAGTGGGCAGACAGGCTCTGGGGCCAACGTCCTGACTTTC	TRBJ2-6	-	few	TRBV6-4
CASSVQGGANSPLHF	TGTGCCAGCAGCGTACAGGGGGGGGCTAATTCACCCCTCCACTTT	TRBJ1-6	TRBD1	few	TRBV5-5
CASSFQGLSLYEQYF	TGTGCCAGCAGCTTTCAGGGGTTGAGCCTCTACGAGCAGTACTTC	TRBJ2-7	-	-	TRBV5-6
CSARDGNTGELFF	TGCAGCGCGAGGGACGGGAACACCGGGGAGCTGTTTTTT	TRBJ2-2	-	once	TRBV29-1
CASSRGQGAYEQYF	TGCGCCAGCAGCAGAGGACAGGGGGCTTACGAGCAGTACTTC	TRBJ2-7	TRBD1	once	TRBV5-1
CASSLVGDSYNSPLHF	TGCGCCAGCAGCTTGGTTGGGGACAGTTATAATTCACCCCTCCACTTT	TRBJ1-6	TRBD1	-	TRBV5-1
CAWSGDRGHEKLFF	TGTGCCTGGAGTGGGGACAGGGGGCATGAAAAACTGTTTTTT	TRBJ1-4	TRBD1	once	TRBV30
CASSQDFGSTEAFF	TGTGCCAGCAGCCAAGACTTTGGGTCCACTGAAGCTTTCTTT	TRBJ1-1	-	-	TRBV14
CASSDSDTGGGTDTQYF	TGTGCCAGCAGTGACTCGGACACAGGGGGCGGCACAGATACGCAGTATTTT	TRBJ2-3	TRBD1	few	TRBV6-4
CASSVAWLAGNGELFF	TGTGCCAGCAGCGTAGCTTGGCTAGCGGGAAACGGGGAGCTGTTTTTT	TRBJ2-2	TRBD2	-	TRBV9
CASSTGAAYEQYF	TGTGCCAGCAGCACCGGGGCCGCCTACGAGCAGTACTTC	TRBJ2-7	-	-	TRBV7-6
CASSLEAFTGELFF	TGCGCCAGCAGCTTGGAGGCCTTCACCGGGGAGCTGTTTTTT	TRBJ2-2	-	-	TRBV5-1
CASSTTGDTGELFF	TGTGCCAGCAGCACTACAGGGGACACCGGGGAGCTGTTTTTT	TRBJ2-2	TRBD1	-	TRBV13
CASREQGNGFFNEQFF	TGTGCCAGCAGAGAGCAGGGGAATGGGTTTTTCAATGAGCAGTTCTTC	TRBJ2-1	-	-	TRBV13
CASSVGGESYNEQFF	TGTGCCAGCAGCGTAGGAGGGGAATCCTACAATGAGCAGTTCTTC	TRBJ2-1	-	-	TRBV9
CASGWTRGFVGYTF	TGTGCCAGCGGTTGGACAAGGGGGTTTGTCGGCTACACCTTC	TRBJ1-2	-	-	TRBV6-1
CASSDGTRVQETQYF	TGTGCCAGTAGTGACGGGACACGTGTGCAAGAGACCCAGTACTTC	TRBJ2-5	-	-	TRBV19
CASSFGHNYGYTF	TGTGCCAGCAGTTTCGGTCATAACTATGGCTACACCTTC	TRBJ1-2	-	-	TRBV27
CASSFGQGSQPQHF	TGTGCCAGCAGTTTCGGGCAGGGGAGCCAGCCCCAGCATTTT	TRBJ1-5	-	-	TRBV27
CASSSLPGTSGTDTQYF	TGCGCCAGCAGCTCGCTCCCTGGGACTAGCGGCACAGATACGCAGTATTTT	TRBJ2-3	TRBD2	-	TRBV5-1
CASSLVAGVADTQYF	TGTGCCAGCAGCCTTGTAGCGGGGGTTGCAGATACGCAGTATTTT	TRBJ2-3	TRBD2	-	TRBV7-2
CASNLKNIQYF	TGTGCCAGCAACCTCAAAAACATTCAGTACTTC	TRBJ2-4	-	-	TRBV6-6
CAWIGDGGQPQHF	TGTGCCTGGATCGGGGATGGGGGTCAGCCCCAGCATTTT	TRBJ1-5	-	few	TRBV30
CASSPALLLHQETQYF	TGTGCTAGCAGCCCAGCGTTATTGCTCCACCAAGAGACCCAGTACTTC	TRBJ2-5	-	-	TRBV7-7
CASSPSPARGETQYF	TGTGCCAGCAGCCCATCCCCTGCACGTGGGGAGACCCAGTACTTC	TRBJ2-5	-	-	TRBV14
CASSLSGTGYGYTF	TGTGCCAGCAGTTTATCGGGGACAGGGTATGGCTACACCTTC	TRBJ1-2	TRBD1	-	TRBV28
CASSLRVFGGNEKLFF	TGTGCCAGCAGTCTGAGGGTTTTCGGCGGTAATGAAAAACTGTTTTTT	TRBJ1-4	-	-	TRBV28
CAWSWGRDGNTIYF	TGTGCCTGGAGTTGGGGCAGGGATGGAAACACCATATATTTT	TRBJ1-3	-	-	TRBV30
CASSYPGQGSYGYTF	TGTGCCAGCAGTTACCCGGGACAGGGGAGCTATGGCTACACCTTC	TRBJ1-2	TRBD1	-	TRBV6-5
CASSLGGRHTQYF	TGTGCCAGCAGTTTAGGGGGGAGGCATACGCAGTATTTT	TRBJ2-3	-	-	TRBV27
CASSQGSGGYNSPLHF	TGCGCCAGCAGCCAGGGTAGTGGAGGCTATAATTCACCCCTCCACTTT	TRBJ1-6	-	-	TRBV4-1